This paragraph covers one T cell receptor (beta chain) sequence. Assay: immunoSEQ multiplex PCR; the TCRdb copy retains only in-frame clones and omits some. This table has 110,000 to 150,000 clones, more than 80% appearing once. V gave up 0 bases and J gave up 5 bases; unmatched junction bases: 5. This CDR3 contains 15 residues. In germline, CDR1 is SGHDT, CDR2 YYEEEE. These data are taken from a study of blood T cell repertoires in COVID-19. V usage is TRBV5-6 and J usage is TRBJ2-5; the match to TRBD1 covers 9 bases. The receptor's source is a woman aged 55-70 years with active COVID-19. The material sequenced was peripheral blood. CDR3 protein: CASSLVGGQGETQYF. For the CDR3, the DNA is TGTGCCAGCAGCTTGGTGGGGGGACAGGGTGAGACCCAGTACTTC.